This T cell receptor beta chain came from a study of T cell responses to AZD1222 COVID-19 vaccine. The study, taken as a whole, reports: Repertoires were collected only later (after the peak T cell response had occurred). Clonal diversity was possibly underestimated; the donors were predominantly white British and more often female. Dominant at 160-218 and 743-854, vaccine-associated CD4 TCRs also spanned spike. With two AZD1222 doses given, Spike-specific TCR breadth and depth both rose.

Trimming stripped 0 bases from V and 0 bases from J, with 10 bases between. CDR3 length: 16 amino acids. This clone was detected once. Its antigen is unidentified. Sequencing used immunoSEQ multiplex PCR; TCRdb keeps in-frame clones, though not all of them. This table holds 130,000 to 150,000 clones, about nine tenths found once. The material was peripheral blood, obtained 28 days after the second AZD1222 dose. This chain connects TRBV23-1 to TRBJ2-3, with D tentatively TRBD2 (5 bases). TRBV23-1 is noted as an ORF with a role that remains uncertain. This clonotype originated in an adult who received the AZD1222 COVID-19 vaccine. The CDR3 DNA reads TGCGCCAGCAGTCAATCGTATCGGGGTAGCACAGATACGCAGTATTTT. Translating gives CASSQSYRGSTDTQYF.